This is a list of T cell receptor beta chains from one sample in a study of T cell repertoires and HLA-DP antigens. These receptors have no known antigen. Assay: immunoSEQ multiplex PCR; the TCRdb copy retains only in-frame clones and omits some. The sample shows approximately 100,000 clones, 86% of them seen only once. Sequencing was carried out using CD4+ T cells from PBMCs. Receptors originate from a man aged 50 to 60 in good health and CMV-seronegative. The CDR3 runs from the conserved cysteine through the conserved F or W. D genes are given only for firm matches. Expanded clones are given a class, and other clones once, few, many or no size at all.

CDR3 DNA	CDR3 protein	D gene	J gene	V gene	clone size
TGTGCCAGCGGCCAAGGAAGTGGGAAAAATCAGCCCCAGCATTTT	CASGQGSGKNQPQHF	-	TRBJ1-5	TRBV2	few
TGTGCCAGCAGCAAAGGACTAGTTAGCACAGATACGCAGTATTTT	CASSKGLVSTDTQYF	TRBD2	TRBJ2-3	TRBV9	-
TGTGCCAGCAGCTTATCCTCCCCCGAGGGGACCCAGTACTTC	CASSLSSPEGTQYF	-	TRBJ2-5	TRBV7-2	-
TGTGCCAGTAGTACGGACTTGCGGACCGGGGAGCTGTTTTTT	CASSTDLRTGELFF	-	TRBJ2-2	TRBV19	-
TGTGCCAGCACCAGGGGTAACAGCAACCTCTACGAGCAGTACTTC	CASTRGNSNLYEQYF	-	TRBJ2-7	TRBV14	-
TGTGCCAGCAGAAACACTGATACGCAGTATTTT	CASRNTDTQYF	-	TRBJ2-3	TRBV9	-
TGTGCCAGCAGTGTCCTTGGGCAGGGGAGCAACTATGGCTACACCTTC	CASSVLGQGSNYGYTF	-	TRBJ1-2	TRBV2	-
TGCGCCAGCAGCCTCTCTGAAACCACAGATACGCAGTATTTT	CASSLSETTDTQYF	-	TRBJ2-3	TRBV5-1	-
TGTGCCAGCAGTGAAGTGGGAAGCTCTTTCTTT	CASSEVGSSFF	-	TRBJ1-1	TRBV6-1	medium-sized
TGTGCCAGCACCCGGGGACTTAACTATGGCTACACCTTC	CASTRGLNYGYTF	-	TRBJ1-2	TRBV2	-
TGTGCCAGCAGCCCCCGGACCGAGTACCAAGAGACCCAGTACTTC	CASSPRTEYQETQYF	-	TRBJ2-5	TRBV7-6	-
TGTGCCAGTAGTGCAGGGGGCTCTAGCGATGAGCAGTTCTTC	CASSAGGSSDEQFF	TRBD1	TRBJ2-1	TRBV19	-
TGTGCCAGCAGCGCAAGAGCGGGAAGAAGCACAGATACGCAGTATTTT	CASSARAGRSTDTQYF	TRBD2	TRBJ2-3	TRBV9	-
TGTGCCAGCAGCTTAAGGGCAGGGCCCAGGTCGGAGACCCAGTACTTC	CASSLRAGPRSETQYF	-	TRBJ2-5	TRBV7-2	-
TGTGCCAGCAGCTTAGATGGGACAGGCTCTTTCTACGAGCAGTACTTC	CASSLDGTGSFYEQYF	TRBD1	TRBJ2-7	TRBV11-3	-
TGTGCTAGCAGCTTAGCGCGGGGTGGTGAGCAGTTCTTC	CASSLARGGEQFF	-	TRBJ2-1	TRBV7-7	-
TGTGCCAGCAGCCGAGAACAGGTTACATCCTACGAGCAGTACTTC	CASSREQVTSYEQYF	-	TRBJ2-7	TRBV28	-
TGTGCCAGCAGTTTATGGGGTATCGACACTGAAGCTTTCTTT	CASSLWGIDTEAFF	-	TRBJ1-1	TRBV27	-
TGCAGCGTTGGCGGGGCGCTGGGAAACACCATATATTTT	CSVGGALGNTIYF	-	TRBJ1-3	TRBV29-1	-
TGCGCCAGCGCAATCGGAGGAGGAACGATCCAAGAGACCCAGTACTTC	CASAIGGGTIQETQYF	-	TRBJ2-5	TRBV5-1	-
TGTGCCAGCAGTCCCTCGGGGCCGAGGGCCTACGAGCAGTACTTC	CASSPSGPRAYEQYF	-	TRBJ2-7	TRBV27	few
TGTGCCAGCAGCTTAGGAGACATTCGTGAGCAGTTCTTC	CASSLGDIREQFF	-	TRBJ2-1	TRBV7-2	-
TGTGCCAGCAGCAAGACGGGCCCTCGAGCTGGAAACACCATATATTTT	CASSKTGPRAGNTIYF	-	TRBJ1-3	TRBV9	-
TGTGCCAGCAAGGGTGCCAAAAACATTCAGTACTTC	CASKGAKNIQYF	-	TRBJ2-4	TRBV27	once
TGCGCCAGCAGCCAAGACGACGGTGGCACAGATACGCAGTATTTT	CASSQDDGGTDTQYF	-	TRBJ2-3	TRBV4-3	-
TGTGCCAGCAGTTTAAGGGGGGCCGAGACCCAGTACTTC	CASSLRGAETQYF	-	TRBJ2-5	TRBV28	-
TGTGCCAACCCCGGCGGGAGGGCCAATCGAGACGCGGCCAAAAACATTCAGTACTTC	CANPGGRANRDAAKNIQYF	TRBD2	TRBJ2-4	TRBV9	once
TGTGCCAGCCACAGGGTGAGCACTGAAGCTTTCTTT	CASHRVSTEAFF	-	TRBJ1-1	TRBV6-1	-
TGCAGCGTTGGGAGCGGATCCAATGAGCAGTTCTTC	CSVGSGSNEQFF	-	TRBJ2-1	TRBV29-1	-
TGTGCCAGCAGCTCTAACAGAGTTAAAGAGACCCAGTACTTC	CASSSNRVKETQYF	-	TRBJ2-5	TRBV6-1	-
TGTGCCAGCTCACTAGCGGGAGGCGGTGGGGCCAACGTCCTGACTTTC	CASSLAGGGGANVLTF	TRBD2	TRBJ2-6	TRBV18	-
TGTGCCAGCAGCTTGGGACAGGAATATGGCTACACCTTC	CASSLGQEYGYTF	TRBD1	TRBJ1-2	TRBV7-2	-